These 27 T cell receptor beta chains were sequenced from one sample in a study of Graves' ophthalmopathy and Graves' hyperthyroidism. Amplifying from RNA transcripts, the study obtained TCR beta CDR3 regions. RT-PCR in the first round used HTBI primers; a second-round multiplex PCR followed. TCRdb fed the multiplex PCR reads into MiXCR, producing one record per CDR3 protein. The table has about 390,000 distinct CDR3 sequences, approximately 18% seen once. Sequences were obtained from peripheral blood. The receptors stem from an adult woman with stable Graves' hyperthyroidism.

This clonotype appeared many times. The CDR3 sequence: CASSFGGRSYEQYF. CDR3 nucleotide sequence: TGTGCCAGCAGCTTCGGGGGGCGATCCTACGAGCAGTACTTC. This rearrangement joins TRBV7-9 to TRBJ2-7, with a weak D call TRBD2 (7 bases). The CDR3 consists of 14 residues. V was pared by 3 bases and J by 1 base, with 10 bases between. Germline CDR1 reads SEHNR; CDR2 reads FQNEAQ (reference sequence).

This clonotype was recorded many times. The CDR3 DNA reads TGTGCCAGCAGCTCATTAGCGGGAGAAGAACTGTACTTC. This gives the protein CASSSLAGEELYF. The chain couples TRBV27 to TRBJ2-5, with 9 bases identical to TRBD2. This CDR3 contains 13 residues. V gave up 6 bases and J gave up 13 bases; unmatched junction bases: 12. Looked up from germline, CDR1 is MNHEY and CDR2 is SMNVEV (reference sequence).

This clonotype was counted at least ten times. The chain combines TRBV7-8 with TRBJ1-5; 9 positions match TRBD1. Germline assignment: CDR1 SGHVS and CDR2 FQNEAQ. The CDR3 runs 18 residues. The V and J ends lost 1 base and 2 bases, in that order; junction bases with no gene match: 9. The CDR3 nucleotides are TGTGCCAGCAGCTTAGGGACAGGGGCTATAGCGGGCAATCAGCCCCAGCATTTT. Translating gives CASSLGTGAIAGNQPQHF.

In this sample, this clonotype turned up many times. The rearrangement uses TRBV28 and TRBJ2-7; D could derive from TRBD1 or TRBD2 (6 bases each). In germline, CDR1 is MDHEN, CDR2 SYDVKM. V lost 2 bases and J 6 bases, leaving 14 bases between the germline ends. The CDR3 has 14 amino acids. The CDR3 coding sequence is TGTGCCAGCAGTTTAAGGGGGGTCGGGGTCGAGCAGTACTTC. Translating gives CASSLRGVGVEQYF.

Ten or more counts support this clonotype. This chain joins TRBV11-3 and TRBJ2-5; D remains unclear. The germline V and J ends were trimmed by 3 bases and 4 bases, with 12 bases remaining between them. Per the germline V gene, CDR1 is SGHNT and CDR2 is YENEEA. This CDR3 has 14 residues. The CDR3 DNA is TGTGCCAGCAGCTTGGGCCGCAGCTCAGAGACCCAGTACTTC. Protein: CASSLGRSSETQYF.

V gene TRBV12-3 or TRBV12-4 combines with J gene TRBJ2-2; a weak D match, TRBD2 (6 bases). The CDR3 length is 15 residues. V lost 3 bases, J lost 4 bases, and 12 bases lay in between. Here the CDR3 reads CASSFNTGGTGELFF. CDR3 coding DNA: TGTGCCAGCAGTTTTAACACCGGGGGCACCGGGGAGCTGTTTTTT.

At least ten counts were recorded for this clonotype. The genes are TRBV11-1 and TRBJ2-7, with TRBD1 identical over 10 bases. Germline assignment: CDR1 SGHAT and CDR2 FQDESV (reference sequence). Unmatched junction bases numbered 3, after V lost 6 bases and J lost 4 bases. The CDR3 is 13 residues long. The CDR3 loop is CASRRDRGYEQYF. Written as DNA, the CDR3 is TGTGCCAGCAGACGGGACAGGGGATACGAGCAGTACTTC. The whole variable domain, filled in from reference TRBV11-1 and TRBJ2-7, reads EAEVAQSPRYKITEKSQAVAFWCDPISGHATLYWYRQILGQGPELLVQFQDESVVDDSQLPKDRFSAERLKGVDSTLKIQPAELGDSAMYLCASRRDRGYEQYFGPGTRLTVT.

This clonotype was recorded at least ten times. V is TRBV13 and J is TRBJ2-7, with TRBD1 matching 10 bases. The CDR3 contains 12 residues. V lost 7 bases and J lost 7; bases outside the gene matches: 4. Germline V gives CDR1 PRHDT, CDR2 FYEKMQ (reference sequence). The DNA for the CDR3 is TGTGCCAGCATGGGGACAGGGGAGGAGCAGTACTTC. This codes for CASMGTGEEQYF.

The chain carries TRBV29-1 and TRBJ2-7, with 7 nucleotides matching TRBD1. This CDR3 is built from 12 residues. Unmatched junction bases numbered 1, after V lost 2 bases and J lost 3 bases. Germline V gene lookup returns CDR1 SQVTM and CDR2 ANQGSEA. This CDR3 is CSVETGDYEQYF. The DNA for the CDR3 is TGCAGCGTTGAAACAGGGGACTACGAGCAGTACTTC.

This clonotype was detected ten times or more. The rearrangement links TRBV28 to TRBJ2-2; D remains unclear. The CDR3 loop spans 14 amino acids. Germline loops: CDR1 MDHEN, CDR2 SYDVKM. Trimming shortened V by 3 bases and J by 3 bases, and 8 bases separated the two germline ends. The CDR3 here is CASSFGLYTGELFF. In DNA, the CDR3 is TGTGCCAGCAGTTTTGGCCTTTACACCGGGGAGCTGTTTTTT.

This clonotype appeared a few times. The chain carries TRBV15 and TRBJ2-2; tentatively, D is TRBD1 (6 bases). The CDR3 has 22 amino acids. V was clipped by 0 bases and J by 1 base, with 27 bases between them. Germline V gene data show CDR1 as LNHNV and CDR2 as YYDKDF (reference sequence). In DNA, the CDR3 is TGTGCCACCAGCAGAGATCAGCCAGGGGCACCCGGTCGTTGGGGGAACACCGGGGAGCTGTTTTTT. This gives the protein CATSRDQPGAPGRWGNTGELFF.

There are many counts of this clonotype. J is TRBJ2-7 and V is TRBV5-1; either TRBD1 or TRBD2 may supply D (5 bases each). Germline V CDR1 and CDR2: SGHRS, YFSETQ. V lost 5 bases to trimming and J lost 0 bases, with 12 bases between them. The CDR3 has 14 amino acids. The CDR3 spells CASRGTTTSYEQYF. The CDR3 nucleotides are TGCGCCAGCAGGGGGACCACGACCTCCTACGAGCAGTACTTC.

This clonotype has ten or more counts. This rearrangement joins TRBV6-1 to TRBJ1-3; 7 nucleotides align to TRBD1. This CDR3 contains 14 residues. The V and J ends lost 7 bases and 2 bases, in that order; junction bases with no gene match: 5. The germline gives CDR1 MNHNS, CDR2 SASEGT. This CDR3 reads CASTLDRAGNTIYF. CDR3 coding DNA: TGTGCCAGCACCCTAGACAGGGCTGGAAACACCATATATTTT.

This clonotype was seen many times. This chain connects TRBV28 to TRBJ2-7; D not resolved. Trimming stripped 3 bases from V and 6 bases from J, with 9 bases between. The CDR3 runs to 12 residues. From germline, CDR1 is MDHEN and CDR2 SYDVKM. As DNA, the CDR3 is TGTGCCAGCAGTTTTGCAGGTCCCGAGCAGTACTTC. It encodes CASSFAGPEQYF.

This clonotype was found a few times. It may be a read error: a sequence one base away is much more abundant. The V and J genes are TRBV7-8 and TRBJ2-5; 7 nucleotides match TRBD2. This CDR3 is built from 17 residues. Germline assignment: CDR1 SGHVS and CDR2 FQNEAQ. CDR3 nucleotides: TGTGCCAGCAGCTTAGGGCCCTATTTGCGGGAGACGGAGACCAAGTACTTC. This translates into CASSLGPYLRETETKYF.

This clonotype appeared many times. This chain links TRBV4-2 with TRBJ2-6, with 9 bases identical to TRBD1. CDR1 and CDR2 (germline): LGHNA, YNFKEQ. This CDR3 region has 20 residues. J lost 0 bases, V lost 4 bases, and 13 bases had no gene match. In DNA, the CDR3 is TGTGCCAGCAGCCCCCCCGGGACAGGGTTGATAATCTCTGGGGCCAACGTCCTGACTTTC. Its translation is CASSPPGTGLIISGANVLTF.

This chain uses TRBV30 with TRBJ1-2; no clear D. V was trimmed by 7 bases and J by 6 bases, leaving 9 bases between them. The CDR3 has 10 amino acids. Germline CDR1 GTSNPN, CDR2 SVGIG (reference sequence). The CDR3 nucleotides read TGTGCCTCCTGGACGGATGGCTACACCTTC. Protein: CASWTDGYTF. Full variable domain (missing parts from reference TRBV30 and TRBJ1-2): SQTIHQWPATLVQPVGSPLSLECTVEGTSNPNLYWYRQAAGRGLQLLFYSVGIGQISSEVPQNLSASRPQDRQFILSSKKLLLSDSGFYLCASWTDGYTFGSGTRLTVV.

The chain employs TRBV6-1 and TRBJ2-1; 9 bases fit TRBD1. With V trimmed by 6 bases and J by 6 bases, 6 bases remained unmatched. Germline CDR1 reads MNHNS; CDR2 reads SASEGT. The CDR3 sequence is 14 residues long. Here the CDR3 DNA reads TGTGCCAGCAGCCGGACAGGGGAAGTCAATGAGCAGTTCTTC. This encodes CASSRTGEVNEQFF.

This rearrangement joins TRBV18 to TRBJ2-5; no clear D. Per germline, CDR1 KGHSH and CDR2 LQKENI. The CDR3 covers 14 residues. V was cut by 3 bases and J by 5 bases, with 13 bases left in between. The CDR3 bases are TGTGCCAGCTCACCCCTCGTCGGCAGCGAGACCCAGTACTTC. Its translation: CASSPLVGSETQYF.

Here the CDR3 DNA reads TGTGCCAGCAGTTCCGCCGGGACAGGGAGCGTTCGGGGTGAAGCTTTCTTT. Translating gives CASSSAGTGSVRGEAFF. This chain uses TRBV12-3 or TRBV12-4 with TRBJ1-1; the match to TRBD1 covers 9 bases. This CDR3 contains 17 residues. With 4 bases clipped from V and 7 bases from J, the junction kept 16 bases outside the gene matches.

On this clonotype itself: Compared with germline, one end of the junction differs, possibly owing to a read error. The chain carries TRBV28 and TRBJ2-4; D not certain. Per the germline V gene, CDR1 is MDHEN and CDR2 is SYDVKM. This CDR3 is 15 amino acids long. This CDR3 reads CASSNLDGSRNIKYF. DNA for the CDR3: TGTGCCAGCAGTAACTTGGACGGATCGAGGAACATTAAGTACTTC. Full variable domain (remainder filled in from reference TRBV28 and TRBJ2-4): DVKVTQSSRYLVKRTGEKVFLECVQDMDHENMFWYRQDPGLGLRLIYFSYDVKMKEKGDIPEGYSVSREKKERFSLILESASTNQTSMYLCASSNLDGSRNIKYFGAGTRLSVL.

The chain has TRBV28 and TRBJ1-1; TRBD1 might be the D (6 bases). The CDR3 covers 14 residues. CDR1 MDHEN and CDR2 SYDVKM come from the germline V gene. The V end lost 6 bases, the J end lost 4 bases, and 15 bases lay between the germline ends. CDR3 residues: CASSSQGEGTEAFF. The CDR3 coding sequence is TGTGCCAGCAGCTCACAGGGAGAGGGCACTGAAGCTTTCTTT.

At least ten counts were recorded for this clonotype. The chain is built from TRBV4-1 and TRBJ2-5; D gene ambiguous. The V gene's germline CDR1 is MGHRA and CDR2 YSYEKL. Trimming cost V 4 bases and J 4 bases, with 16 bases left between them. The CDR3 has 15 amino acids. CDR3 sequence reads: CASSPRSWARETQYF. CDR3 in DNA: TGCGCCAGCAGCCCCCGTTCGTGGGCGAGAGAGACCCAGTACTTC.

The table lists this clonotype with many counts. The rearrangement uses TRBV28 and TRBJ2-7, with 9 positions matching TRBD1. Germline loops: CDR1 MDHEN, CDR2 SYDVKM. With V trimmed by 5 bases and J by 0 bases, 11 bases remained unmatched. This CDR3 spans 17 amino acids. The CDR3 here is CASSPSPGQGYSYEQYF. In nucleotides, the CDR3 is TGTGCCAGCAGTCCGTCCCCCGGACAGGGGTACTCCTACGAGCAGTACTTC.

This clonotype was counted at least ten times. The rearrangement links TRBV5-1 to TRBJ1-6; no firm D call. V dropped 0 bases and J dropped 5 bases, with 12 bases sitting between them. The CDR3 loop spans 16 amino acids. The germline V gene has CDR1 SGHRS and CDR2 YFSETQ. The CDR3 loop is CASSLGLQRNNSPLHF. For the CDR3, the DNA is TGCGCCAGCAGCTTGGGTCTACAGAGAAATAATTCACCCCTCCACTTT.

V gene TRBV19 combines with J gene TRBJ2-7; 7 bases agree with TRBD1. Germline trimming cut 2 bases from V and 3 bases from J; bases unmatched to any gene: 7. The CDR3 is made up of 15 amino acids. The germline gives CDR1 LNHDA, CDR2 SQIVND (reference sequence). Written as DNA, the CDR3 is TGTGCCAGTAGTATACAAGGGGACAGTCACTACGAGCAGTACTTC. As protein: CASSIQGDSHYEQYF.

A word on this clonotype: A much more abundant neighbour one base away suggests this may be a read error. CDR3 DNA sequence: TGTGCCAGCAGCAAGACTGGGAGCAGTCAGCCCCAGCATTTT. As protein: CASSKTGSSQPQHF. The rearrangement links TRBV6-2 or TRBV6-3 to TRBJ1-5, with D unresolved. The CDR3 runs to 14 residues. Germline V gene lookup returns CDR1 MNHEY and CDR2 SVGEGT.